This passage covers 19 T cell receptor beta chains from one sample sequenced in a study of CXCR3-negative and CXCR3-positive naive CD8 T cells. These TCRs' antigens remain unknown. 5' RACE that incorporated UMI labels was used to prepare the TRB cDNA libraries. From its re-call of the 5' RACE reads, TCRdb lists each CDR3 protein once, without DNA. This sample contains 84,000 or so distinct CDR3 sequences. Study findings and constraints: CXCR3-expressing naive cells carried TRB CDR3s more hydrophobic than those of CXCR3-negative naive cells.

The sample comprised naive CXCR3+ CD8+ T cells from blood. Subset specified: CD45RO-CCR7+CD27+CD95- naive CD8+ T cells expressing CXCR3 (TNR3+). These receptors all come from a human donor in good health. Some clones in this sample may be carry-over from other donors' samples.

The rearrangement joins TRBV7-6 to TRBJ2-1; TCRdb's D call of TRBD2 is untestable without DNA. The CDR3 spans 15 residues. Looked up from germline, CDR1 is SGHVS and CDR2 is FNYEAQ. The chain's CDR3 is CASSLNRVQQNEQFF.

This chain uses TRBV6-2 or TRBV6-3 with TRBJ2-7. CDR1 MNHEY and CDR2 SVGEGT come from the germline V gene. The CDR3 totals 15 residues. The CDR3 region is CASSHPRLGSYEQYF.

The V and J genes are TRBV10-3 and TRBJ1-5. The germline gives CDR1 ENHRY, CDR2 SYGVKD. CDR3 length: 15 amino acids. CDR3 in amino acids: CAISEMGRESQPQHF.

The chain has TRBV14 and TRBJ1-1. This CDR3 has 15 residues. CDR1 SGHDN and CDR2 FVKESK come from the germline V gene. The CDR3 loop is CASDEVFSMNTEAFF.

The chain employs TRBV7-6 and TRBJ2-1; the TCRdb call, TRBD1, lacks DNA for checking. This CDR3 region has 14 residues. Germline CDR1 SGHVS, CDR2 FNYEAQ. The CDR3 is CASSPPAGSNEQFF.

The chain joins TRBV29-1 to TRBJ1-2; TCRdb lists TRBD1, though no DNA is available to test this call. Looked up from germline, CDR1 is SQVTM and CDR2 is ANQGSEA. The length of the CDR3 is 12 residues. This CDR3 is CSVDTGPYGYTF. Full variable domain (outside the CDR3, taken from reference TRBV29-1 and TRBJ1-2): SAVISQKPSRDICQRGTSLTIQCQVDSQVTMMFWYRQQPGQSLTLIATANQGSEATYESGFVIDKFPISRPNLTFSTLTVSNMSPEDSSIYLCSVDTGPYGYTFGSGTRLTVV.

CDR3 amino acids: CASLRGNNEQFF. The V call is TRBV7-8, the J call TRBJ2-1. Germline V gene lookup returns CDR1 SGHVS and CDR2 FQNEAQ. The CDR3 sequence is 12 residues long.

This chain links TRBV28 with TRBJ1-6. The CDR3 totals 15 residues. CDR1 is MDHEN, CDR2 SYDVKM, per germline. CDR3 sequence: CASSLGQFLNSPLHF.

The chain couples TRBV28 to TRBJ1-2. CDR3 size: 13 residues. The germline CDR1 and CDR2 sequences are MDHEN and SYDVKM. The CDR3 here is CASSPNRLYGYTF.

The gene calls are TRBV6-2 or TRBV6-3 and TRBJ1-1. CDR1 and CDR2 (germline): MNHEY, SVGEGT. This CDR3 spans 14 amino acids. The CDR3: CASSSIQGNTEAFF.

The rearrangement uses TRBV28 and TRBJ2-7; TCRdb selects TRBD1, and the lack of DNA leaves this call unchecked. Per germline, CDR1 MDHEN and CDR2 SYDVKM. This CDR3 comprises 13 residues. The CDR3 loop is CASSDRVRHEQYF.

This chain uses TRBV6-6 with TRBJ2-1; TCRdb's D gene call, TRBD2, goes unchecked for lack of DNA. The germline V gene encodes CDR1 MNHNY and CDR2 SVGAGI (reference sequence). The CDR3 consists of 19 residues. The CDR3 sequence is CASSYVPLFTQSSYNEQFF.

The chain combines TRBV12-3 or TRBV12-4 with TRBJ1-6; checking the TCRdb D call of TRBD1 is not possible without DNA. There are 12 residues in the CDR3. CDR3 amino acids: CASRELPGPLHF.

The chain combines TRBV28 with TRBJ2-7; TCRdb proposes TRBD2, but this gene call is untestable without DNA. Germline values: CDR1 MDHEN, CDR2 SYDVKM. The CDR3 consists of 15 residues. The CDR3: CASSGTSGGDYEQYF.

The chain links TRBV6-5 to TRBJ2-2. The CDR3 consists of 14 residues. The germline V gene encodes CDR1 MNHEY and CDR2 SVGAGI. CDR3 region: CASRNSANTGELFF.

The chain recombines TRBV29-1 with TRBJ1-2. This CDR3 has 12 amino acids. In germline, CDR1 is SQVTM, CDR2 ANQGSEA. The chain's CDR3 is CSVEEGADGYTF.

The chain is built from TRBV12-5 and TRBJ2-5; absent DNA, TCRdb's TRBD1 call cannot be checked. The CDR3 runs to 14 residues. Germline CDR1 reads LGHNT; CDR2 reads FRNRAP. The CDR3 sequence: CALGLSTGSETQYF. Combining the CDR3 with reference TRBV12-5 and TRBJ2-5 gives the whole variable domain DARVTQTPRHKVTEMGQEVTMRCQPILGHNTVFWYRQTMMQGLELLAYFRNRAPLDDSGMPKDRFSAEMPDATLATLKIQPSEPRDSAVYFCALGLSTGSETQYFGPGTRLLVL.

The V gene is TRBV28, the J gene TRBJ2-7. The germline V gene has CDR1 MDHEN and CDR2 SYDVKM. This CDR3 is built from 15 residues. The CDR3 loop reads CASSLGRVTSYEQYF.

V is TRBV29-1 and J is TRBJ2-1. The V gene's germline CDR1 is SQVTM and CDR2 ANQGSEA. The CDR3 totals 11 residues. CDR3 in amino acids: CSVGIGNEQFF.